Listed below are T cell receptor beta chains from one sample, sequenced in a study of shared clonotypes between healthy human individuals. The data were produced by immunoSEQ multiplex PCR, yet TCRdb's version contains in-frame clones alone and is incomplete. The table records 2.3 million or so clones, 90% to 95% of them present only once. The sequencing sample was made of naive CD4+ T cells from PBMCs. The receptors here all came from a man between 18 and 29 years old in good health. Some clones in this sample may be carry-over from other donors' samples. Both conserved end residues are part of each CDR3. A D gene is named only where the DNA matches it firmly. Some rows mark clone size as missing; the rest say once, few, many or name a class of expanded clone.

abundance | j_gene | v_gene | d_gene | CDR3nt | CDR3aa
NA | TRBJ2-4 | TRBV6-5 | NA | TGTGCCAGCAGTTACTCTTCCGTAGCCAAAAACATTCAGTACTTC | CASSYSSVAKNIQYF
NA | TRBJ2-6 | TRBV7-3 | NA | TGTGCCAGCGGGATCTCTGGGGCCAACGTCCTGACTTTC | CASGISGANVLTF
NA | TRBJ2-3 | TRBV11-1 | NA | TGTGCCAGCAGCATCTCACCGGGGAGCACAGATACGCAGTATTTT | CASSISPGSTDTQYF
NA | TRBJ2-1 | TRBV27 | TRBD1 | TGTGCCAGCAGTCCCGGACAGGGATACAATGAGCAGTTCTTC | CASSPGQGYNEQFF
NA | TRBJ1-2 | TRBV18 | TRBD1 | TGTGCCAGCTCACCAAACCGTGACAGGGAATTGTCTGGCTACACCTTC | CASSPNRDRELSGYTF
NA | TRBJ1-4 | TRBV19 | NA | TGTGCTCGCCCCGAAGCTAATGAAAAACTGTTTTTT | CARPEANEKLFF
NA | TRBJ2-1 | TRBV5-1 | NA | TGCGCCAGCAGCTTCGAAGGGAGGCCCTACAATGAGCAGTTCTTC | CASSFEGRPYNEQFF
NA | TRBJ2-5 | TRBV5-1 | NA | TGCGCCAGCAGCGAAAGATACAGGGAGACCCAGTACTTC | CASSERYRETQYF
NA | TRBJ2-3 | TRBV5-1 | TRBD1 | TGCGCCAGCAGCCAGACAGGGGGCCACGCAGATACGCAGTATTTT | CASSQTGGHADTQYF
NA | TRBJ2-1 | TRBV6-1 | TRBD2 | TGTGCCAGCAGTGAACTGGCTGGCGGGAGAAAATACAATGAGCAGTTCTTC | CASSELAGGRKYNEQFF
NA | TRBJ2-5 | TRBV7-9 | TRBD2 | TGTGCCAGCAGCTTGGTCAGGGAGGGAGGGACCCAGTACTTC | CASSLVREGGTQYF
NA | TRBJ2-3 | TRBV29-1 | NA | TGCAGCGCTAGGACCGTTGCTAGCACAGATACGCAGTATTTT | CSARTVASTDTQYF
NA | TRBJ2-7 | TRBV11-2 | NA | TGTGCCAGCAGCCCAGGGACTTACGAGCAGTACTTC | CASSPGTYEQYF
NA | TRBJ2-2 | TRBV6-1 | NA | TGTGCCAGCACCCCGGCGCTCTGGAACACCGGGGAGCTGTTTTTT | CASTPALWNTGELFF
NA | TRBJ1-2 | TRBV28 | TRBD1 | TGTGCCAGCAGCCCCCGGGACAGGACTAACTATGGCTACACCTTC | CASSPRDRTNYGYTF
NA | TRBJ1-1 | TRBV2 | NA | TGTGCCAGCAGCCCTTTCCCCAAACCGGGCTCAGGGGCGAACACTGAAGCTTTCTTT | CASSPFPKPGSGANTEAFF
NA | TRBJ2-3 | TRBV7-2 | NA | TGTGCCAGCAGCTTTGCTTTTTTCACAGATACGCAGTATTTT | CASSFAFFTDTQYF
NA | TRBJ2-7 | TRBV28 | NA | TGTGCCAGCGGGCAAAGGGTCGAGCAGTACTTC | CASGQRVEQYF
NA | TRBJ2-2 | TRBV28 | NA | TGTGCCACACAGGGTTCGAACACCGGGGAGCTGTTTTTT | CATQGSNTGELFF
NA | TRBJ1-5 | TRBV5-1 | TRBD1 | TGCGCCAGCAGCCCGGGACAGGAATTCCAGCCCCAGCATTTT | CASSPGQEFQPQHF
NA | TRBJ2-5 | TRBV21-1 | NA | TGTGCCAGCATGTCCCGGAAGTTGGGAATTGGGCCGGGGGTATCGCAAGAGACCCAGTACTTC | CASMSRKLGIGPGVSQETQYF
NA | TRBJ2-7 | TRBV19 | NA | TGTGCCAGTAGTATATCAGAGGGGAGGCCCTACGAGCAGTACTTC | CASSISEGRPYEQYF
NA | TRBJ2-5 | TRBV5-1 | NA | TGCGCCAGCAGCCAACAGGGAACTGGAGAGACCCAGTACTTC | CASSQQGTGETQYF
NA | TRBJ2-4 | TRBV28 | TRBD1 | TGTGCCAGCAGTACCCCGGGACAGGTAGACATTCAGTACTTC | CASSTPGQVDIQYF
NA | TRBJ2-1 | TRBV2 | NA | TGTGCCAGCAGTGAAGAGGGCCCCTGGGGGGATGAGCAGTTCTTC | CASSEEGPWGDEQFF
NA | TRBJ2-3 | TRBV6-1 | NA | TGTGCCAGCAGTGAAAGGGGGGGGACTCCTGCATGGAGTCGCCCAGATACGCAGTATTTT | CASSERGGTPAWSRPDTQYF
NA | TRBJ2-7 | TRBV15 | NA | TGTGCCACCAGCAGAGGGTACACCTACGAGCAGTACTTC | CATSRGYTYEQYF
NA | TRBJ2-7 | TRBV10-3 | TRBD2 | TGTGCCATCAGTGAAGGGACTAGCGGGAGTAACGAGCAGTACTTC | CAISEGTSGSNEQYF
NA | TRBJ1-5 | TRBV28 | NA | TGTGCCAGCATCACATCGAGCAAAGGGGCTCGGGATCAGCCCCAGCATTTT | CASITSSKGARDQPQHF
NA | TRBJ2-2 | TRBV4-2 | NA | TGTGCCAGCAGCCAAGTAAACAGAAACACCGGGGAGCTGTTTTTT | CASSQVNRNTGELFF
NA | TRBJ2-2 | TRBV5-1 | NA | TGCGCCAGCAGCTTGGTAGGGGAACACACCGGGGAGCTGTTTTTT | CASSLVGEHTGELFF
NA | TRBJ1-1 | TRBV29-1 | TRBD1 | TGCAGCGTTGAAGCGGGGACAGTTCGGGCTGAAGCTTTCTTT | CSVEAGTVRAEAFF
NA | TRBJ1-1 | TRBV27 | NA | TGTGCCAGCAGTTTGGGTCCCTTCGCGGCTGCTTTCTTT | CASSLGPFAAAFF
once | TRBJ1-2 | TRBV10-3 | TRBD1 | TGTGCCATCAGTGAACAGGGGGCAGGTGGCTACACCTTC | CAISEQGAGGYTF
NA | TRBJ2-6 | TRBV2 | TRBD1 | TGTGCCAGCAGTTTTTCCCTTTCCGGGACAGACACCTACCGCCGGGCCAACGTCCTGACTTTC | CASSFSLSGTDTYRRANVLTF
NA | TRBJ2-5 | TRBV5-1 | NA | TGCGCCAGCAGCTTCTCCTGGGAGACCCAGTACTTC | CASSFSWETQYF
NA | TRBJ1-1 | TRBV6-5 | NA | TGTGCCAGCATTAGCCTGGGGGGGCGAAGTACTGAAGCTTTCTTT | CASISLGGRSTEAFF
NA | TRBJ2-5 | TRBV6-5 | NA | TGTGCCAGCAGTTACCACCCCAAGGGAAGGGAGGAGACCCAGTACTTC | CASSYHPKGREETQYF
NA | TRBJ2-7 | TRBV9 | NA | TGTGCCAGCAGCGAGGGGTCCGGGGGCCCCTACGAGCAGTACTTC | CASSEGSGGPYEQYF
NA | TRBJ2-1 | TRBV27 | NA | TGTGCCAGCAGTTTTTTGCCGAGCTCCTACAATGAGCAGTTCTTC | CASSFLPSSYNEQFF
NA | TRBJ2-7 | TRBV5-1 | NA | TGCGCCAGCAGCACCTCTAACGGAGGAGGCGACGAGCAGTACTTC | CASSTSNGGGDEQYF
once | TRBJ2-3 | TRBV28 | NA | TGTGCCAGCAGTCACCGGACGGTGGATACGCAGTATTTT | CASSHRTVDTQYF